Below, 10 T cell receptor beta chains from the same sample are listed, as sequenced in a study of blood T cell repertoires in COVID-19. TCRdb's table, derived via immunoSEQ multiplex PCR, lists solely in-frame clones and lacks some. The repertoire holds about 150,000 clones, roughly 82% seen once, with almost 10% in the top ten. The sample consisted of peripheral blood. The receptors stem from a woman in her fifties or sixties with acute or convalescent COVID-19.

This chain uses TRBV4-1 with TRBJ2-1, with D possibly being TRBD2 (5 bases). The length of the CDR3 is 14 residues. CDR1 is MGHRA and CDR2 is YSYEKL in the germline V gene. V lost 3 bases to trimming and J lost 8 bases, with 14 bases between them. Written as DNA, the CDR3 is TGCGCCAGCAGCCATGGTAGCGCCATGTATGAGCAGTTCTTC. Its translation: CASSHGSAMYEQFF.

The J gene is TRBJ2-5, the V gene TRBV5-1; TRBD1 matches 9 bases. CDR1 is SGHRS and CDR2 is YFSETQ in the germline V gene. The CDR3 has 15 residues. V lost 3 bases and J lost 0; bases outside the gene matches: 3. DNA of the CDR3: TGCGCCAGCAGCTCTGGGACAGGGAACCAAGAGACCCAGTACTTC. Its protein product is CASSSGTGNQETQYF.

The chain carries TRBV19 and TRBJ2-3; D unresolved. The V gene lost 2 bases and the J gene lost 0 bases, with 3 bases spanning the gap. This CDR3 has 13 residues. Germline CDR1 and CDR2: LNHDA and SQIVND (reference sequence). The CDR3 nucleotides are TGTGCCAGTAGTATACCGAGCACAGATACGCAGTATTTT. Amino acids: CASSIPSTDTQYF.

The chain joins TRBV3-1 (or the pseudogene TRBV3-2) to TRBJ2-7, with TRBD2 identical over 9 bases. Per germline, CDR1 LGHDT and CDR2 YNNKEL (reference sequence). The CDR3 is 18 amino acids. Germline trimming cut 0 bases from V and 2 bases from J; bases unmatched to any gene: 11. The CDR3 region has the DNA TGTGCCAGCAGCCAAGATCGAACTAGCGGGCCGAGACCCTACGAGCAGTACTTC. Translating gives CASSQDRTSGPRPYEQYF.

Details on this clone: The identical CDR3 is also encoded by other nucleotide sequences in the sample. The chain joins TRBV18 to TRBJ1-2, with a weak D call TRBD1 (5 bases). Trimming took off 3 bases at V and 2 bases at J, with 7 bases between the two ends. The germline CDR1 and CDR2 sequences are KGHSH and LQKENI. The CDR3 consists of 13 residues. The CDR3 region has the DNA TGTGCCAGCTCACCCGACAGCAACTATGGCTACACCTTC. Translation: CASSPDSNYGYTF.

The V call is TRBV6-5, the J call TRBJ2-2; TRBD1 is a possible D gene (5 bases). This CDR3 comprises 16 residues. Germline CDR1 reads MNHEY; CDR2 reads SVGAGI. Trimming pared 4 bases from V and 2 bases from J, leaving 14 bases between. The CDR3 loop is CASSWGFPSNTGELFF. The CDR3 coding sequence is TGTGCCAGCAGTTGGGGCTTTCCTAGTAACACCGGGGAGCTGTTTTTT.

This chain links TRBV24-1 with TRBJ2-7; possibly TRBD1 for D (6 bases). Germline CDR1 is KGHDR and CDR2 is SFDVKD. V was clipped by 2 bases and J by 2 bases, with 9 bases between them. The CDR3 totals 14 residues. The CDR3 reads CATSDSQGAYEQYF. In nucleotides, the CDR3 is TGTGCCACCAGTGATTCACAGGGAGCCTACGAGCAGTACTTC.

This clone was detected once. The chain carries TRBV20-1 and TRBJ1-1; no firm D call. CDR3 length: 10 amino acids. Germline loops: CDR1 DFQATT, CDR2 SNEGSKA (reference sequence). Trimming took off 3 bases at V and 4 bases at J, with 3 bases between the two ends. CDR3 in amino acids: CSASRTEAFF. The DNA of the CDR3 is TGCAGTGCTAGTCGCACTGAAGCTTTCTTT.

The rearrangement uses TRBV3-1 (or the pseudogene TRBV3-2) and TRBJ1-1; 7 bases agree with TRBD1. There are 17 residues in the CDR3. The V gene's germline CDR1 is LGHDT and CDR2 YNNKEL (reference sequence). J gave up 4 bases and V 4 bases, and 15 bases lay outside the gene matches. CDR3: CASSPRGIGSLSTEAFF. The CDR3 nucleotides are TGTGCCAGCAGCCCCAGGGGGATCGGTTCCTTAAGCACTGAAGCTTTCTTT.

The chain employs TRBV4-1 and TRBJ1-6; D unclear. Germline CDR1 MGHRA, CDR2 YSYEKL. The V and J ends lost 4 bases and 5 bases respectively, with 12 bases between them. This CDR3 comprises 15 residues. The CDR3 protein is CASSLREGDNSPLHF. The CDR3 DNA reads TGCGCCAGCAGCCTTCGGGAGGGCGATAATTCACCCCTCCACTTT.